This T cell receptor beta chain was found in a study of T cells expressing NK-cell markers. Study summary: The study drew TCR beta repertoires from sorted CD3+CD56+NKG2C+, CD3+CD56+NKG2C- and CD3+CD56-NKG2C+ T cells. Overall study results and limits: The contribution of dominant NKG2C+ clonotypes to CD8+ T cells in six donors was roughly 1.0-7.5%.

CDR3 length: 16 residues. The germline V gene encodes CDR1 MDHEN and CDR2 SYDVKM. For each CDR3 protein, TCRdb gives one entry from its re-call of the 5' RACE reads, without DNA. The table for this sample gives about 21,000 distinct CDR3 sequences. For this clonotype: Its antigen is currently unknown.

The sequencing sample was made of blood T cells: a sorted CD56 or NKG2C T cell subset, CD4+ or CD8+ T cells, or bulk PBMC T cells (not recorded which). The source is a man aged 18-70 years in good health. This chain links TRBV28 with TRBJ2-5; TCRdb's D call, TRBD2, is unchecked because there is no DNA. CDR3: CASSLSGSGGARIQYF.